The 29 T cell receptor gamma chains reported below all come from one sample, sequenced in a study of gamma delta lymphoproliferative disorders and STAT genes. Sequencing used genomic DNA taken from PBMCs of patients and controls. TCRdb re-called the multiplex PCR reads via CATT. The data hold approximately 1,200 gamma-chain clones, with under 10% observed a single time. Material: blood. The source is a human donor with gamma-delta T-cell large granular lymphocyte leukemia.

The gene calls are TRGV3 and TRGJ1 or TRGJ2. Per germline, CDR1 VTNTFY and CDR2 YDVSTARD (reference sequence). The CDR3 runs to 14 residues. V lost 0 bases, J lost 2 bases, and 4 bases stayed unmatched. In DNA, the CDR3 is TGTGCCACCTGGGACAGGTTGCATTATTATAAGAAACTCTTT. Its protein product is CATWDRLHYYKKLF.

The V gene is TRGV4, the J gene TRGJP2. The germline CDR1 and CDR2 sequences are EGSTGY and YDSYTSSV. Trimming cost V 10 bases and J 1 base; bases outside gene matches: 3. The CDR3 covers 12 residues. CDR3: CATLSSDWIKTF. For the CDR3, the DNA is TGTGCCACGCTTAGTAGTGATTGGATCAAGACGTTT.

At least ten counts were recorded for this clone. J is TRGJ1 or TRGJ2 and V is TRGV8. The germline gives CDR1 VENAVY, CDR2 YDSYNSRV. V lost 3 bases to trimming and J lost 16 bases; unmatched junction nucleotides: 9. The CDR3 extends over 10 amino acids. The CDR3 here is CATWDLKRLF. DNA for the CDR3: TGTGCCACCTGGGATCTAAAGCGGCTCTTT.

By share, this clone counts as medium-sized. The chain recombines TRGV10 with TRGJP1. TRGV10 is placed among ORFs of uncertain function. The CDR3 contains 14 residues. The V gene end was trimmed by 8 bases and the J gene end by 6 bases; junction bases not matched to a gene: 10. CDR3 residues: CAAWDYGPGWFKIF. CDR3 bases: TGTGCTGCGTGGGATTACGGCCCTGGTTGGTTCAAGATATTT.

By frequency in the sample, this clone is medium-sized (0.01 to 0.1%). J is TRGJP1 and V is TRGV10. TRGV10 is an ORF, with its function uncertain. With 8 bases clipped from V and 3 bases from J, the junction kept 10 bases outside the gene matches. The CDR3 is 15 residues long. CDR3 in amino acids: CAAWDYRPTGWFKIF. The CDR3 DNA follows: TGTGCTGCGTGGGATTATCGCCCCACTGGTTGGTTCAAGATATTT.

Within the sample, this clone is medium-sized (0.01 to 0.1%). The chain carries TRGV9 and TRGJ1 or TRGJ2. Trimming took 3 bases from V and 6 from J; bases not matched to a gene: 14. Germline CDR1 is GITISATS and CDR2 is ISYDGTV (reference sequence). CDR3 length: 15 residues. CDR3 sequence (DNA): TGTGCCTTGTGGGAGCCCTTGTCCCCATTTTATAAGAAACTCTTT. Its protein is CALWEPLSPFYKKLF.

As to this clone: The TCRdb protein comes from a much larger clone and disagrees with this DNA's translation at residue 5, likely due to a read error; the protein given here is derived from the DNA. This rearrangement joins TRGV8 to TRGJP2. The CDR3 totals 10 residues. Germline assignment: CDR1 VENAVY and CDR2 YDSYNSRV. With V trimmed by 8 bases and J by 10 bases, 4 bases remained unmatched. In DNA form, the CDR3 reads TGTGCCACCTCCATTTGGATCAAGACGTTT. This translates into CATSIWIKTF.

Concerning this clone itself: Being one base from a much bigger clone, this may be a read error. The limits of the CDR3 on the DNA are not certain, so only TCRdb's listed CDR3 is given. This chain's CDR3 is CTTVPAGLVCYNSDWIKTF. The chain links TRGV11 to TRGJP2. TRGV11 is designated an ORF whose function remains uncertain. The CDR3 is 19 residues long, ends included.

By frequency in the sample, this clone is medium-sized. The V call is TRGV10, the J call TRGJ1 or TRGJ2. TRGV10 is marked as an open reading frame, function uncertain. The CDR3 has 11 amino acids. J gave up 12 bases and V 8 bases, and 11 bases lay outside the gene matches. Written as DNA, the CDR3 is TGTGCTGCGTGGGATCTTGTTTGGAAACTCTTT. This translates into CAAWDLVWKLF.

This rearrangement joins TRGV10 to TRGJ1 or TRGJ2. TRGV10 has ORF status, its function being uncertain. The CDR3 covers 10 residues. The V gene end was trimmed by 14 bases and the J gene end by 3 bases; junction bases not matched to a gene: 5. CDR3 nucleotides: TGTGCTCAGTTTTATTATAAGAAACTCTTT. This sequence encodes CAQFYYKKLF.

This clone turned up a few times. CDR3 DNA: TGTGCCACCTGGGACGGCCGCTTGGGTAAGAAACTCTTT. This translates into CATWDGRLGKKLF. This chain joins TRGV2 and TRGJ1 or TRGJ2. Germline V gene data show CDR1 as EGSNGY and CDR2 as YDSYNSKV. This CDR3 contains 13 residues. J was trimmed by 9 bases and V by 1 base; bases with no gene match: 9.

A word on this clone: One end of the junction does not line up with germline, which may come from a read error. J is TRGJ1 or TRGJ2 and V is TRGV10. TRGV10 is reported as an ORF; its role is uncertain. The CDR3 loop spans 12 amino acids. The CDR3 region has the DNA TGCGCGGGGGCGAGGAATTATTATAAGAAACTCTTT. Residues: CAGARNYYKKLF.

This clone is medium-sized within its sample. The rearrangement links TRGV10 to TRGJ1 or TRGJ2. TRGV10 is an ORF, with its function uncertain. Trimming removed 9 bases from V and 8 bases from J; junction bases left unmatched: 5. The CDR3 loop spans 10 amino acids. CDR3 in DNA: TGTGCTGCGTGCGATAATAAGAAACTCTTT. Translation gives CAACDNKKLF.

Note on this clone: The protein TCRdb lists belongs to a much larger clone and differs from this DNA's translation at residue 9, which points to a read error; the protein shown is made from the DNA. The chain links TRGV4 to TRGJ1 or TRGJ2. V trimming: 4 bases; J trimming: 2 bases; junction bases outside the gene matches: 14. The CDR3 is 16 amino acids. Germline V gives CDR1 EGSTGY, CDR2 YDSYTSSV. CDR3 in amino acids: CATWDGPSLDYYKKLF. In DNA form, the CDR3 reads TGTGCCACCTGGGACGGGCCTAGCTTGGATTATTATAAGAAACTCTTT.

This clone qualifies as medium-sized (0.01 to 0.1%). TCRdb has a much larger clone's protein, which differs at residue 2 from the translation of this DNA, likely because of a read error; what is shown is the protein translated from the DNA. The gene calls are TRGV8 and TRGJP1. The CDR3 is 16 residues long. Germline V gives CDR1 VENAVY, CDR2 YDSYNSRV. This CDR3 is CTTWDRGGTTGWFKIF. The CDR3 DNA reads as TGTACCACCTGGGATAGAGGGGGTACCACTGGTTGGTTCAAGATATTT.

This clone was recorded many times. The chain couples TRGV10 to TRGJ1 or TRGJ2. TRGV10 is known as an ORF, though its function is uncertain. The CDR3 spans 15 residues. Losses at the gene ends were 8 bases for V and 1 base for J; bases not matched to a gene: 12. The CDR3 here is CAAWDALRNYYKKLF. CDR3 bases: TGTGCTGCGTGGGACGCCCTCCGAAATTATTATAAGAAACTCTTT.

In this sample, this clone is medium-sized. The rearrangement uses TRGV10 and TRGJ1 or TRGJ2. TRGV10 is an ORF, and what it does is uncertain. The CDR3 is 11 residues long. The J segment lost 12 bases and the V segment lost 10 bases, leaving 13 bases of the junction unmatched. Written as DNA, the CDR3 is TGTGCTGCGTCGGGGCGAATCGGGAAACTCTTT. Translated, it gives CAASGRIGKLF.

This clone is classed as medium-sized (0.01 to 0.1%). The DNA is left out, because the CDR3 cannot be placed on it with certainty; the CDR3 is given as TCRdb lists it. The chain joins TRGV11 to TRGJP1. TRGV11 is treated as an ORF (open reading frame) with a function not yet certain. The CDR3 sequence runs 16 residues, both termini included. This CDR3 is CTTVPAGLGTMRFKIF.

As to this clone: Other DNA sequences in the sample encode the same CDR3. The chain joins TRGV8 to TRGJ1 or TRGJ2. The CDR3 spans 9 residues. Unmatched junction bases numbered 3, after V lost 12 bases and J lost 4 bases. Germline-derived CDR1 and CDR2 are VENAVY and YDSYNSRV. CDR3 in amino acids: CAAYYKKLF. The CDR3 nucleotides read TGTGCCGCATATTATAAGAAACTCTTT.

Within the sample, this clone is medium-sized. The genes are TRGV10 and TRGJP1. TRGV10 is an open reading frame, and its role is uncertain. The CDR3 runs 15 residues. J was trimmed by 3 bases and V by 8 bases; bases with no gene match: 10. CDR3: CAAWDCSATGWFKIF. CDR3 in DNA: TGTGCTGCGTGGGATTGTAGTGCCACTGGTTGGTTCAAGATATTT.

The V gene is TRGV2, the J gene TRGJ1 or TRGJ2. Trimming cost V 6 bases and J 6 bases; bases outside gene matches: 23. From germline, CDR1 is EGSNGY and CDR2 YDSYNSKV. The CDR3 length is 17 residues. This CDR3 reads CATWPLNVNYLCYKKLF. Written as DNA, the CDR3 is TGTGCCACCTGGCCACTCAATGTAAATTATTTATGTTATAAGAAACTCTTT.

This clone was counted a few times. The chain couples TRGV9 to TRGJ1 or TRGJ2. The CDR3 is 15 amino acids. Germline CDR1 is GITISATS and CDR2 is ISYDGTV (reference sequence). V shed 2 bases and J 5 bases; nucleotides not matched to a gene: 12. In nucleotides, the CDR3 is TGTGCCTTGTGGGAGGAGCGCCGCTGGAATTATAAGAAACTCTTT. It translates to CALWEERRWNYKKLF.

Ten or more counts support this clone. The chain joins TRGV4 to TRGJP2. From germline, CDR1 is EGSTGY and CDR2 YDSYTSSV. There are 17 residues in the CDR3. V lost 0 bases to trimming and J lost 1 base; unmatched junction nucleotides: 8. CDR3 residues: CATWDGPSLSSDWIKTF. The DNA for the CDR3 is TGTGCCACCTGGGATGGGCCGAGTCTTAGTAGTGATTGGATCAAGACGTTT.

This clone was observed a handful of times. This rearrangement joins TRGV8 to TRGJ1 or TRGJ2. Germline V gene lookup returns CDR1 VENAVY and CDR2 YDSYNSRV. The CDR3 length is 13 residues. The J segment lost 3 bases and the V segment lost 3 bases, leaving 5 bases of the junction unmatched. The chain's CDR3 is CATWDGVYYKKLF. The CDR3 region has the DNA TGTGCCACCTGGGATGGGGTTTATTATAAGAAACTCTTT.

The chain's CDR3 is CALWDVGYYKKLF. The CDR3 nucleotides are TGTGCCTTGTGGGATGTTGGGTATTATAAGAAACTCTTT. This rearrangement joins TRGV9 to TRGJ1 or TRGJ2. The CDR3 has 13 residues. V shed 4 bases, J shed 4 bases, and the junction held 7 bases outside the gene matches. The V gene's germline CDR1 is GITISATS and CDR2 ISYDGTV (reference sequence).

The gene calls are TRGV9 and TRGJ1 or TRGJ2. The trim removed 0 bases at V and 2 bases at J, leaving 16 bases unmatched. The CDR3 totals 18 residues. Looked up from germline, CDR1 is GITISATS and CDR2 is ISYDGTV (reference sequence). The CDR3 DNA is TGTGCCTTGTGGGAGGTGCCTACTATTGGAGTTTATTATTATAAGAAACTCTTT. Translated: CALWEVPTIGVYYYKKLF.

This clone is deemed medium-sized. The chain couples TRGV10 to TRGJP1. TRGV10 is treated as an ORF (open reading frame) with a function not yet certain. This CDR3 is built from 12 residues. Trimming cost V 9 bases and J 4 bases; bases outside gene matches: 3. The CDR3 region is CAACLTGWFKIF. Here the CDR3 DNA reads TGTGCTGCGTGCCTCACTGGTTGGTTCAAGATATTT.

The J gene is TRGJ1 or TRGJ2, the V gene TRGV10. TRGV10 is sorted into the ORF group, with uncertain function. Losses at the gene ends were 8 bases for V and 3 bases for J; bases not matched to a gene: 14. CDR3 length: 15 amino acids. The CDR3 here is CAAWDYSCGYYKKLF. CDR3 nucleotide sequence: TGTGCTGCGTGGGATTATAGCTGCGGTTATTATAAGAAACTCTTT.

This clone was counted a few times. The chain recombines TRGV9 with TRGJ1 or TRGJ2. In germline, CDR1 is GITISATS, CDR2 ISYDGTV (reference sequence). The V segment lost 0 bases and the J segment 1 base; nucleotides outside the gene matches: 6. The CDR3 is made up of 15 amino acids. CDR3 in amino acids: CALWEVQANYYKKLF. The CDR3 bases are TGTGCCTTGTGGGAGGTGCAAGCCAATTATTATAAGAAACTCTTT.